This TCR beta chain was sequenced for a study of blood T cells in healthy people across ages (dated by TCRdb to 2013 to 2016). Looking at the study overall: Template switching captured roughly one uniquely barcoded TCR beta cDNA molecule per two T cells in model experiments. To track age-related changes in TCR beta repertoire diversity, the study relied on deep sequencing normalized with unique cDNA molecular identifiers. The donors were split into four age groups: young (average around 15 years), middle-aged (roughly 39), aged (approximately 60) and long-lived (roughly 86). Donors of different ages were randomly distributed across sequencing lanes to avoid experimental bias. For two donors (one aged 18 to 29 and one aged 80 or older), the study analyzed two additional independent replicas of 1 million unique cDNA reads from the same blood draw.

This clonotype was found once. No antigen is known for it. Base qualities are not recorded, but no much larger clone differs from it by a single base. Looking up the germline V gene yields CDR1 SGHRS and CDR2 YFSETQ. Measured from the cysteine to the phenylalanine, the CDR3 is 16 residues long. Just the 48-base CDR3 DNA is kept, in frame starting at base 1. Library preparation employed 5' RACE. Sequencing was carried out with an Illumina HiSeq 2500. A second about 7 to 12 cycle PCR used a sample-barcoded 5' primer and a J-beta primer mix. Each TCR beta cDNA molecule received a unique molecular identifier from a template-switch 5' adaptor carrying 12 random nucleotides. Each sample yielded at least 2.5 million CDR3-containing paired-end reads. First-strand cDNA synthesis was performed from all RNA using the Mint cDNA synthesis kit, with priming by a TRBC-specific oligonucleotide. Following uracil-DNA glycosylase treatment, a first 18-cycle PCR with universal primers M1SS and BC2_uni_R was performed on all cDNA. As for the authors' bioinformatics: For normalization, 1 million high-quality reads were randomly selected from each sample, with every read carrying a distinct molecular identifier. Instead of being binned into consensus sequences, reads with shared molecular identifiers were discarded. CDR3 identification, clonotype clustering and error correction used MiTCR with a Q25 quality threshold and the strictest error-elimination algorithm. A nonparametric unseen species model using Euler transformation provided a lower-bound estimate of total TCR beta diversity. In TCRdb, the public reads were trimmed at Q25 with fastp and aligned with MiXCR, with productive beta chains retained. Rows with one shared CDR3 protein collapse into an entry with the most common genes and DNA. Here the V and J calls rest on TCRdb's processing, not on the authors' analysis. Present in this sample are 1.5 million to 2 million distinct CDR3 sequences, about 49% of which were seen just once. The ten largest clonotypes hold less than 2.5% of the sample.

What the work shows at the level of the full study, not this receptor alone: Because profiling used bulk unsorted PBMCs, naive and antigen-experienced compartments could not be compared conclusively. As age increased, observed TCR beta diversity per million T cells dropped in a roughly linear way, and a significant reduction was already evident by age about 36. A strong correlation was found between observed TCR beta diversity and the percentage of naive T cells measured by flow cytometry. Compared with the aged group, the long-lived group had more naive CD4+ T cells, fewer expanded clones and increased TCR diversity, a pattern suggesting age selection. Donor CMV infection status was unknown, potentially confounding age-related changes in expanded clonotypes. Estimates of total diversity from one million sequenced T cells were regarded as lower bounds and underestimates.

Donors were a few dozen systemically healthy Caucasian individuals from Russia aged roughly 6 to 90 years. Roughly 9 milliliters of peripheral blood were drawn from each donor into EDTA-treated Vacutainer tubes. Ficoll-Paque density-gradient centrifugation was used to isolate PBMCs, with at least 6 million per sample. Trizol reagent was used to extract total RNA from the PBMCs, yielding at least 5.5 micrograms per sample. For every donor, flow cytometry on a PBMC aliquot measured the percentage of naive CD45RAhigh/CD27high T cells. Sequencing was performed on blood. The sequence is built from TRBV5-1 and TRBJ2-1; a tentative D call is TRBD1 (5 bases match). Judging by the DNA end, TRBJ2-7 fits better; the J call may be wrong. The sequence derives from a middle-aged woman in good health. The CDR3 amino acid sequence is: CASSLTGLGSYNEQYF. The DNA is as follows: TGCGCCAGCAGCTTAACAGGCCTTGGCTCCTACAATGAGCAGTACTTC.